This record looks at one T cell receptor (beta chain) sequence and its context. Its antigen remains unidentified. No base qualities exist here, and no much larger clone lies one base off it. This specimen comes from a study of cytomegalovirus exposure and HLA in healthy donors (dated by TCRdb to 2016 to 2017). General notes on the study: In an earlier analysis of around 540 of the donors, 276 Gb of sequence data and 90 million to 130 million unique TCR beta sequences from about 190 million T cells were reported. Roughly 300 gigabases of sequencing data and 80 million or so unique TCR sequences were included in an early release covering 500 to 750 HLA-typed donors. Among the 398 genotyped donors, about 83% belonged to the genetic ancestry cluster associated with self-reported Caucasian donors. The study aimed to test whether signatures of past pathogen exposure could be identified by cataloging public T cell receptors. Using immunosequencing, the study profiled T cell repertoires from around 670 subjects and related those repertoires to cytomegalovirus serostatus. In addition to the first cohort of 666 subjects, a separate validation cohort of some 120 different subjects was used. To predict cytomegalovirus infection status, the study combined high-throughput TCR immunosequencing, statistical association of individual TCRs with disease status, and machine learning. In a later analysis, previously published TCR beta repertoires from 666 donors were re-analyzed and high-resolution HLA genotyping was added so that TCR occurrence patterns could be studied. Rather than drawing on any new phenotypic data, the later analysis identified candidate immune exposures from TCR beta sequences and the way those sequences occurred across donors. An earlier analysis of 587 of the donors applied high-throughput TCR beta sequencing to assess whether each TCR beta V gene segment acted as functional or pseudogenic. Donor age, sex, ethnicity and CMV serostatus were compiled alongside the repertoire data. A later genetic analysis used genome-wide SNP genotypes for 398 of the 666 donors, treating that subset as a discovery cohort. Every discovery cohort repertoire had been produced on one sequencing platform. HLA typing included class I and class II loci at four-digit resolution. Typing coverage varied by locus: roughly 629-630 donors for A, B, C, DRB1 and DQB1; under 550 for DQA1; over 600 for DPA1; about 450 for DPB1. Four to six DR-DQ haplotypes were handled as single units for association and clustering, since linkage in the cohort was strong. Among under 450 genotyped donors of the cohort, an average of about 240,000 unique TCR beta nucleotide sequences were sequenced per donor, 15% to 20% of them non-productive.

The cohort was made up of about 670 healthy bone marrow donors. At the time of sampling, all cohort members were nominally healthy, though unrecorded immune exposures were likely present. The donor was CMV seronegative and was included in the group of a few hundred seronegative cohort members. A peripheral blood sample was collected from each donor, and TCR beta sequencing was performed on peripheral blood mononuclear cells. Genomic DNA was extracted from the blood cell samples with the Qiagen DNeasy Blood Extraction Kit. Library preparation was by the immunoSEQ multiplex PCR assay. A mixture of 60 forward primers for TCR Vbeta segments and 13 reverse primers for TCR Jbeta segments was used in the multiplex PCR. The CDR3 region of rearranged TCR beta genes was amplified from genomic DNA with a multiplex PCR assay. Amplified TCR beta libraries were sequenced as 87-base-pair reads on the Illumina HiSeq System. Regarding the original processing steps: Across the 670 or so repertoires, a later analysis counted tens of millions of unique TCR beta chains, 9 million to 14 million of which were shared by at least two donors. To remove PCR and sequencing errors, raw reads were error-corrected and collapsed into unique sequences using a nearest-neighbor algorithm that merged closely related sequences. To assign V, D and J gene segments, CDR3 sequences were aligned to IMGT reference sequences. Each retained sequence needed at least a six-nucleotide match to both a V gene segment and a J gene segment. Rearrangements were called productive when the CDR3 lacked stop codons and stayed in frame with V and J; all others were non-productive. Following IMGT convention, CDR3 was defined as the stretch from the second conserved V-encoded cysteine up to the conserved J-encoded phenylalanine. In an earlier analysis of around 540 of the donors, sequences lacking an unambiguous match to a single V gene segment were excluded. An earlier analysis of just under 600 of the donors called V segments functional above 56.7% productive rearrangements and segregating when the between-donor standard deviation exceeded 5%. A statistical classification framework was built to diagnose cytomegalovirus status from the catalog of TCR beta chain sequences. V and J gene assignment, in a later analysis, came from comparing TCR nucleotide sequences with IMGT/GENE-DB human TR gene sequences. Using the TCRdist pipeline, a later analysis assigned CDR3 sequences along with most-parsimonious VDJ recombination scenarios. In a later analysis, each TCR beta chain was defined by its CDR3 amino acid sequence together with its V-gene family, and reads without a unique V-gene family were excluded. To address suspected cross-contamination and a sequencing artifact, a later analysis removed a few hundred highly shared, low-generation-probability nucleotide sequences. In a later analysis, a clonal expansion index for each public chain was calculated from normalized within-repertoire ranks of inferred template counts. A later analysis computed generation probabilities with a VDJ recombination model fitted to out-of-frame rearrangements, and checked the results against IGoR. A later analysis scored TCR-TCR, TCR-HLA and TCR-CMV co-occurrence with hypergeometric tests, applying a repertoire-size bias correction to TCR pairs. A later analysis estimated false discovery rates by permuting HLA or CMV assignments 20 times. In a later analysis, co-occurring TCRs were grouped using DBSCAN, and TCRdist sequence similarity was added for clustering within HLA-allele-positive subsets. For co-occurrence clustering, repertoires with fewer than 30,000 or more than 120,000 public chains were excluded, along with roughly 5 repertoires with anomalous nucleotide sharing. The source is immuneACCESS, and TCRdb retained only in-frame sequences with V and J called. Part of the clones is not carried over; for the studies checked, unresolved V genes explain less than half of this, and the remainder is unexplained. For V, J and clone size, that table is used; D and trimming come from the DNA. The sample table shows about 130,000 clones, and 75% to 90% are seen once. The ten largest clones represent 1% of the sample.

Study-wide conclusions, independent of this receptor: In vitro tests confirmed that a few of the cytomegalovirus-associated TCR beta chains recognize cytomegalovirus antigens. Only TCR beta chains were sequenced in this cohort, and the absence of alpha or paired-chain data limited detectable features. Strong co-occurrence of HLA alleles, especially DR and DQ, made assigning TCR associations to individual alleles difficult. A cluster of highly shared sequence variants was judged likely to be a technical artifact of the sequencing pipeline. A later genetic analysis reported fewer N-insertions in productive TCRs among donors in an Asian-associated ancestry cluster than the roughly 620-donor mean. In the study, some 160 TCR beta chains were listed as associated with cytomegalovirus. A further reported finding was that TCR beta sequences accurately predicted the HLA-A and HLA-B alleles for most subjects in the first cohort. Sequencing depth was assumed to be roughly uniform across donors in the presence/absence analyses, though that assumption may not hold. A later genetic analysis associated a missense DCLRE1C variant with V-gene and J-gene trimming of TCR beta chains, and an independent cohort replicated the association. A later analysis found that most CMV-associated TCR beta chains appeared HLA-restricted, with HLA associations seemingly driven largely by CMV exposure. Immune exposure information for the cohort was limited to CMV serostatus. According to the authors, the approach could potentially be generalized to other disease states and immunological phenotypes. Because the 87-base-pair reads could not distinguish some IMGT-functional V segments, including TRBV6-2 and TRBV6-3, those segments were excluded. Across donors, most TCR sequences were observed very rarely, whereas some public TCRs were present in many individuals. Because counts were too low, under 20 rarely observed V segments, including chromosome 9 orphons, were left out of the earlier analysis of 587 of the donors. A later analysis found that TCR association rates varied across HLA loci, with DRB1 alleles showing the most associated TCRs and HLA-C alleles the fewest. The classifier was reported to diagnose cytomegalovirus status with high specificity and sensitivity in both the original cohort and the validation cohort. Correlated functional status among segregating V segments might reflect linkage disequilibrium, but an unknown experimental factor could not be ruled out. Several of the top co-occurrence clusters appeared to be linked to parvovirus B19, influenza, CMV and Epstein-Barr virus, according to a later analysis. Because HLA typing was unavailable for some donors at each locus, only the typed subset was used in association tests. A later analysis associated around 16,000 TCR beta sequences with specific HLA alleles at a false discovery rate of 0.05. In a later analysis, HLA-associated TCR beta chains were found to be more clonally expanded and to have lower generation probabilities than equally common non-associated chains. In an earlier analysis of fewer than 750 of the donors, most TCR beta V segments were observed in productive rearrangements about 87% or about 30% of the time, broadly matching IMGT annotations.

V is clipped by 6 bases and J by 7 bases, and the sequence between their germline boundaries is 21 bases long. Its CDR3 holds 15 amino acids, cysteine through phenylalanine. CDR3 DNA only is kept here, 45 bases in frame from base 1. In the germline V gene, CDR1 corresponds to SGHTA and CDR2 to FQGNSA. The sequenced sample consisted of PBMCs. The V and J genes are TRBV7-2 and TRBJ1-2, and perhaps TRBD1 as D gene, on 6 matching bases. This TCR came from a man in his forties or fifties in good health and CMV-seronegative. At the DNA level, the sequence is TGTGCCAGCAGACCCCCGGGGGGCGATCGGAGTGGCTACACCTTC. Its translation reads: CASRPPGGDRSGYTF.